This T cell receptor beta chain was observed in a study of blood T cell repertoires in COVID-19. Study-level information: Italy, Spain and the United States were the sources of the convalescent and acute COVID-19 samples. PBMCs, B-cell-depleted T cells, or T cells provided the cDNA or gDNA that made up the material.

In its sample, this clone was seen many times. Original analysis: Estimation of nucleated cell counts was performed using reference gene primer amplification. TCRdb's table, derived via immunoSEQ multiplex PCR, lists solely in-frame clones and lacks some. For V, J and clone size, that table is used; D and trimming come from the DNA. The table records around 95,000 clones, 70% to 90% of them present only once. V shed 7 bases and J shed 1 base, with 16 bases lying between them. CDR3 size: 15 residues. From germline, CDR1 is SEHNR and CDR2 FQNEAQ (reference sequence). The sequence was obtained from a man in his forties or fifties with active or convalescent COVID-19. The rearrangement links TRBV7-9 to TRBJ1-1; the D is unclear. The sequencing input was peripheral blood. CDR3 loop: CASNFYTLQNTEAFF. CDR3 nucleotide sequence: TGTGCCAGCAACTTCTATACGCTCCAGAACACTGAAGCTTTCTTT.